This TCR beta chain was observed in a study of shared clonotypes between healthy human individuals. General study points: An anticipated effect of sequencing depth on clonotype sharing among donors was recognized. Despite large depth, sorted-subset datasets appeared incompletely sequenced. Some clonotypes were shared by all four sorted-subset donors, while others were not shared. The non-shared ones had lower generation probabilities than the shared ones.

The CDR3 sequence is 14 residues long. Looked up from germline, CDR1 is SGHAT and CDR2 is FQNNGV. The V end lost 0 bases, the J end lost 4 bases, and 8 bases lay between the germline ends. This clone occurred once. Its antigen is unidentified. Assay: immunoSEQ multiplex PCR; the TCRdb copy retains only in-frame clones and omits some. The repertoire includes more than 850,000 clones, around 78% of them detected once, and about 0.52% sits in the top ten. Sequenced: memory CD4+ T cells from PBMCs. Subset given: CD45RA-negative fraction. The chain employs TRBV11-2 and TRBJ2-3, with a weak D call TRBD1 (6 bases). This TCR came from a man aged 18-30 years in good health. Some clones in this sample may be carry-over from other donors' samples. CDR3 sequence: CASSLDPGADTQYF. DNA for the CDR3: TGTGCCAGCAGCTTAGACCCAGGGGCAGATACGCAGTATTTT.